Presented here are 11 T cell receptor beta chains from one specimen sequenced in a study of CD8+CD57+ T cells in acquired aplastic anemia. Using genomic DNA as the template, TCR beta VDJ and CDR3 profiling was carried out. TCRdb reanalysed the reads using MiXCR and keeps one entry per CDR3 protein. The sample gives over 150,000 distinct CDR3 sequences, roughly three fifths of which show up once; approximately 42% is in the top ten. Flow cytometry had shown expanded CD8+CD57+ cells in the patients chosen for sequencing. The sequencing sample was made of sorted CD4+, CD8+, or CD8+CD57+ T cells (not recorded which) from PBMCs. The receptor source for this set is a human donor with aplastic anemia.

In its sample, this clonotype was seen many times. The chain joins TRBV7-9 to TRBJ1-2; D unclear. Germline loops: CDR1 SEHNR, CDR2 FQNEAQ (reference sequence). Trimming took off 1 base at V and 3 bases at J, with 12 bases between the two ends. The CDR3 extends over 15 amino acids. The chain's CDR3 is CASSLGQQRDYGYTF. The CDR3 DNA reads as TGTGCCAGCAGCTTAGGGCAACAGCGGGACTATGGCTACACCTTC.

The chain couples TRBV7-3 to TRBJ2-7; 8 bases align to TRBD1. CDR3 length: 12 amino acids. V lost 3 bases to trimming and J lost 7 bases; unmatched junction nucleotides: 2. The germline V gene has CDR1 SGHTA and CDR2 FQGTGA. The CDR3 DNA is TGTGCCAGCAGCTTTACAGGGGGTGAGCAGTACTTC. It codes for CASSFTGGEQYF. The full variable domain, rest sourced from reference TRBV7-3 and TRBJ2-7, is GAGVSQTPSNKVTEKGKYVELRCDPISGHTALYWYRQSLGQGPEFLIYFQGTGAADDSGLPNDRFFAVRPEGSVSTLKIQRTERGDSAVYLCASSFTGGEQYFGPGTRLTVT.

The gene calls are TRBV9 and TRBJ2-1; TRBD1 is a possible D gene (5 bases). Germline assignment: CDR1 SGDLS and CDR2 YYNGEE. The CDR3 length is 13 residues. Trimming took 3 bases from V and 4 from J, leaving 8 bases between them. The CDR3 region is CASSGRQYNEQFF. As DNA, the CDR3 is TGTGCCAGCAGCGGTAGACAGTACAATGAGCAGTTCTTC.

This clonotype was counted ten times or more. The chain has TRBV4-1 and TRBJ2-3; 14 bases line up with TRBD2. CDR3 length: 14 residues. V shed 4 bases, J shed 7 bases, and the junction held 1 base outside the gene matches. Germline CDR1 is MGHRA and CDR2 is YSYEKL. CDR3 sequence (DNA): TGCGCCAGCAGCCGACTAGCGGGGGGGAATACGCAGTATTTT. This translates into CASSRLAGGNTQYF.

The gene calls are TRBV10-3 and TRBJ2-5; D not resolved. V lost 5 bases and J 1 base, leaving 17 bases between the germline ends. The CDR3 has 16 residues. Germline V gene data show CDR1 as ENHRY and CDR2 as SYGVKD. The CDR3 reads CAISRGPRVPQETQYF. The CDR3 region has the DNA TGTGCCATCAGTCGTGGTCCCCGGGTCCCCCAAGAGACCCAGTACTTC.

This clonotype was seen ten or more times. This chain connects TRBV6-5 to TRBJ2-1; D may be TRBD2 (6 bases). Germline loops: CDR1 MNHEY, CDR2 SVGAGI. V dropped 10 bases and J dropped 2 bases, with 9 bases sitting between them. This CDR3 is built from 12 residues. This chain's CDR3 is CAIGGTYNEQFF. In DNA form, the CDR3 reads TGTGCCATCGGGGGAACCTACAATGAGCAGTTCTTC.

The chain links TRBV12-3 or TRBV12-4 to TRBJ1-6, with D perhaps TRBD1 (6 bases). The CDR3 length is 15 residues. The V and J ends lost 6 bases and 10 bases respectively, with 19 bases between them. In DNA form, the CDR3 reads TGTGCCAGCAGGGACACCACGGACAGCCAGTCACCCCTCCACTTT. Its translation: CASRDTTDSQSPLHF.

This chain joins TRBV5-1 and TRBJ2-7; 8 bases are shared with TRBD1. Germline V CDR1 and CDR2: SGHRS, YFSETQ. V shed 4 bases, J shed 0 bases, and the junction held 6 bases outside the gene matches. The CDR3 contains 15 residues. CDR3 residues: CASSRQGSSSYEQYF. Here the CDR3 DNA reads TGCGCCAGCAGCCGACAGGGGTCCAGCTCCTACGAGCAGTACTTC.

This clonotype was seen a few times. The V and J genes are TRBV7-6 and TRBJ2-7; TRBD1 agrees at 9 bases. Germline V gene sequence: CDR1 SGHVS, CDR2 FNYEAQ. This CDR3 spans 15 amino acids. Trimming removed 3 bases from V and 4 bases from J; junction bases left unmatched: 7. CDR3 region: CASSFGTGLTYEQYF. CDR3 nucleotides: TGTGCCAGCAGCTTTGGGACAGGGTTGACTTACGAGCAGTACTTC.

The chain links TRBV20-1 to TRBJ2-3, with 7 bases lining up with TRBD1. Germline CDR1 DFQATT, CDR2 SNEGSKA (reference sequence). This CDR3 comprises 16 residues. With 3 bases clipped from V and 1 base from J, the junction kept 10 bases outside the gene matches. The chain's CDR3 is CSARSGQDGGTDTQYF. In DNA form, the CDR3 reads TGCAGTGCTAGGAGTGGACAGGACGGAGGCACAGATACGCAGTATTTT.

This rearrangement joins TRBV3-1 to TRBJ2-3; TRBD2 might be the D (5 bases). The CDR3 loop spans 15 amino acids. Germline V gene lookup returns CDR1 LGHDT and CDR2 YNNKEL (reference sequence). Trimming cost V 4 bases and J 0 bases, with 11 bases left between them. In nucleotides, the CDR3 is TGTGCCAGCAGCCCCGCCGGGGATAGCACAGATACGCAGTATTTT. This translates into CASSPAGDSTDTQYF.